The clone carrying this T cell receptor (beta chain) has ten or more counts. The data belong to a study of T-cell reconstitution after alpha-beta-depleted transplantation in children. Preparation of the TCRbeta library involved a method that used unique molecular identifiers. A single record per CDR3 protein comes from TCRdb applying MiXCR to the PCR reads. The sample contains a few hundred thousand distinct CDR3 sequences, approximately 9.9% of which appear only once. Germline CDR1 LGHDT, CDR2 YNNKEL (reference sequence). The V end lost 0 bases, the J end lost 1 base, and 5 bases lay between the germline ends. The CDR3 loop spans 14 amino acids.

The chain uses TRBV3-1 and TRBJ2-3; D gene uncertain. Material: PBMCs from the stem cell graft donor, obtained from the stem cell graft. This receptor was taken from a human donor who donated a stem cell graft to a child with SCID. The CDR3 DNA reads as TGTGCCAGCAGCCAAGATGACGGCACAGATACGCAGTATTTT. Residues: CASSQDDGTDTQYF.